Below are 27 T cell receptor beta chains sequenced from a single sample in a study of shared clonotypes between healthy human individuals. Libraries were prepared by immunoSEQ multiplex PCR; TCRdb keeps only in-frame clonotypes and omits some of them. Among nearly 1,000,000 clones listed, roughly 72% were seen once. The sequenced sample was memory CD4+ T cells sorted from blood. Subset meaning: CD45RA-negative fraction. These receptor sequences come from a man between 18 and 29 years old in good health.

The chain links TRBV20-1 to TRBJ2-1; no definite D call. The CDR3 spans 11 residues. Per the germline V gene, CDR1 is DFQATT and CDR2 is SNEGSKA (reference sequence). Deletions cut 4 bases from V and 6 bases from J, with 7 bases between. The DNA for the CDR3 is TGCAGTGCTAAGGATTTCAATGAGCAGTTCTTC. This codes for CSAKDFNEQFF.

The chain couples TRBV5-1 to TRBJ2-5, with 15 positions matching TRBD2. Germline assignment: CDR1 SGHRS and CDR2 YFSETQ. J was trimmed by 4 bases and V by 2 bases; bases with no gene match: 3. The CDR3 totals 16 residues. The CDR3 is CASSFQGLAGGETQYF. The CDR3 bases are TGCGCCAGCAGCTTTCAGGGACTAGCGGGAGGAGAGACCCAGTACTTC.

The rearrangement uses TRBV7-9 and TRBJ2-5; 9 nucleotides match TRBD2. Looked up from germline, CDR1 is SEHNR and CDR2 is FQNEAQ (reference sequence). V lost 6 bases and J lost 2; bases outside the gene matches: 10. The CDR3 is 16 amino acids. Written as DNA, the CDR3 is TGTGCCAGCAGTCTAGGGGTACTAGCGGGTCAAGAGACCCAGTACTTC. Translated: CASSLGVLAGQETQYF. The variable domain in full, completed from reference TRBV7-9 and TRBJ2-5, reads DTGVSQNPRHKITKRGQNVTFRCDPISEHNRLYWYRQTLGQGPEFLTYFQNEAQLEKSRLLSDRFSAERPKGSFSTLEIQRTEQGDSAMYLCASSLGVLAGQETQYFGPGTRLLVL.

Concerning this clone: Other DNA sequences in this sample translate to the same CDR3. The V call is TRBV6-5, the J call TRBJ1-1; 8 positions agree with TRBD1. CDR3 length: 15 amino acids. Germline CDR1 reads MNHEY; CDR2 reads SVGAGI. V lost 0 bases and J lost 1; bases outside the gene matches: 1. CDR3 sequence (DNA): TGTGCCAGCAGTTACTCGGGGACAGGGAACACTGAAGCTTTCTTT. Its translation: CASSYSGTGNTEAFF.

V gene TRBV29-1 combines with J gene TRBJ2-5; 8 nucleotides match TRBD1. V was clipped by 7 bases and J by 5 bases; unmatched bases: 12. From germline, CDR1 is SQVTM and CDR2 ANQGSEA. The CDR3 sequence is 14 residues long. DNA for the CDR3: TGCAGCGCAGGACAGGGTGGGTCCAGGGAGACCCAGTACTTC. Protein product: CSAGQGGSRETQYF.

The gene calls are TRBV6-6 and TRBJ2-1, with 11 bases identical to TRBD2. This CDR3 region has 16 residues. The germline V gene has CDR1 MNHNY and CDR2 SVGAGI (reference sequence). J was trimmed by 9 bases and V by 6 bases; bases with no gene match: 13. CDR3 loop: CASRKEIAGGRGEQFF. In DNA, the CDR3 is TGTGCCAGCAGGAAGGAGATAGCGGGAGGGCGTGGTGAGCAGTTCTTC.

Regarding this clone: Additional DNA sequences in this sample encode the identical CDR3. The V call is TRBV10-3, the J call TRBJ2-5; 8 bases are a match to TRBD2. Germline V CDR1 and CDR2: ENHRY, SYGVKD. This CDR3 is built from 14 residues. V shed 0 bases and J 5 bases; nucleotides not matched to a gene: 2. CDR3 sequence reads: CAISESTGGETQYF. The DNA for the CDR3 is TGTGCCATCAGTGAGTCGACGGGGGGGGAGACCCAGTACTTC.

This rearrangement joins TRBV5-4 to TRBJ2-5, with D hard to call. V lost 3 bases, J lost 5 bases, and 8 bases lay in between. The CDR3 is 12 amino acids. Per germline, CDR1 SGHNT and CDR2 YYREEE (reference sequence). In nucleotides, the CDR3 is TGTGCCAGCAGCTCACCCATCGAGACCCAGTACTTC. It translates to CASSSPIETQYF.

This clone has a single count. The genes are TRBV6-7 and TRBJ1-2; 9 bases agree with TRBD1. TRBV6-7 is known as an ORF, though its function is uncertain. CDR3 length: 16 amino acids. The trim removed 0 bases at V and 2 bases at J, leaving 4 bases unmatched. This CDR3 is CASSYSKGQGNYGYTF. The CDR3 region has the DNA TGTGCCAGCAGTTACTCGAAGGGACAGGGAAACTATGGCTACACCTTC.

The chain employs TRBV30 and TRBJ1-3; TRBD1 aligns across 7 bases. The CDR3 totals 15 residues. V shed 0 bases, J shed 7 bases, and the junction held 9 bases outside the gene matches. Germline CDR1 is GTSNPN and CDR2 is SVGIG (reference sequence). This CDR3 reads CAWSVGGTDRNTIYF. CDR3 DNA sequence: TGTGCCTGGAGTGTAGGCGGGACAGACCGGAACACCATATATTTT.

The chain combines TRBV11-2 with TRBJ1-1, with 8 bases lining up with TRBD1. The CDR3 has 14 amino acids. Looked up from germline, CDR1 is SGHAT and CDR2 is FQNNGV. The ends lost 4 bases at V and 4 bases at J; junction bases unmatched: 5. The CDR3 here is CASSSGTGGTEAFF. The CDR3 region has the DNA TGTGCCAGCAGCTCAGGGACAGGCGGCACTGAAGCTTTCTTT.

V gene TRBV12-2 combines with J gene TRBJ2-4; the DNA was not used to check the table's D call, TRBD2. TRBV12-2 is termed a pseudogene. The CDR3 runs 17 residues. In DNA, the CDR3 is TGTGCAAGTCGCTTAGCGCCTAGCGGGGGGCTAAAAAACATTCAGTACTTC. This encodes CASRLAPSGGLKNIQYF.

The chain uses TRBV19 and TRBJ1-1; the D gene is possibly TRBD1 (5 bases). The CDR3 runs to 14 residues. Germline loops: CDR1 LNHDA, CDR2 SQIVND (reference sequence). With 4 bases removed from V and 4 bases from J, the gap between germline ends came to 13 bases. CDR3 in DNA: TGTGCCAGTAGTAAGCAGGGAGGCCCCACTGAAGCTTTCTTT. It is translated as CASSKQGGPTEAFF.

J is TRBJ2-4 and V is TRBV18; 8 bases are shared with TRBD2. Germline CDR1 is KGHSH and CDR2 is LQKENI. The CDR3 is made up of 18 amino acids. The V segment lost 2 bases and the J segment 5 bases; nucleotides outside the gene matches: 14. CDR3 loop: CASSPVLGGGQFENIQYF. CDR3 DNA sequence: TGTGCCAGCTCACCAGTCTTAGGCGGGGGGCAGTTCGAAAACATTCAGTACTTC.

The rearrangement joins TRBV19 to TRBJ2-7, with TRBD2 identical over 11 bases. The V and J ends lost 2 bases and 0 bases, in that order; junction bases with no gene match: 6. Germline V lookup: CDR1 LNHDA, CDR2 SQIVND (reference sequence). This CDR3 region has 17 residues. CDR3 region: CASSIMTSGTSSYEQYF. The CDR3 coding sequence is TGTGCCAGTAGTATAATGACTAGCGGGACGAGCTCCTACGAGCAGTACTTC. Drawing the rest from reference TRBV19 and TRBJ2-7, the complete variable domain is DGGITQSPKYLFRKEGQNVTLSCEQNLNHDAMYWYRQDPGQGLRLIYYSQIVNDFQKGDIAEGYSVSREKKESFPLTVTSAQKNPTAFYLCASSIMTSGTSSYEQYFGPGTRLTVT.

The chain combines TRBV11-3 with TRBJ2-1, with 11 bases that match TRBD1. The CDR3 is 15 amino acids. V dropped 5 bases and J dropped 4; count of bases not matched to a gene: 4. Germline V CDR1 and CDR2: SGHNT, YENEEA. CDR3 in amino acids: CASSEGTGGYNEQFF. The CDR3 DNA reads TGTGCCAGCAGCGAGGGGACAGGGGGGTACAATGAGCAGTTCTTC.

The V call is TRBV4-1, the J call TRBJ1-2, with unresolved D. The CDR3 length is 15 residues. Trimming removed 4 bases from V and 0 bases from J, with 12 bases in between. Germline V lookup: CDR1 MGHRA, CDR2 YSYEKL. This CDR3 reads CASSPQSVANYGYTF. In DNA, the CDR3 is TGCGCCAGCAGCCCCCAGAGCGTAGCTAACTATGGCTACACCTTC.

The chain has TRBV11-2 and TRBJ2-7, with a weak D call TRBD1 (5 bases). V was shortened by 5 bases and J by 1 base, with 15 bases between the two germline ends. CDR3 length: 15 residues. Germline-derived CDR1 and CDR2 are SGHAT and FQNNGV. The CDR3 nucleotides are TGTGCCAGCAGCCGCGACAGTGTTGGATCCTACGAGCAGTACTTC. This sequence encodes CASSRDSVGSYEQYF.

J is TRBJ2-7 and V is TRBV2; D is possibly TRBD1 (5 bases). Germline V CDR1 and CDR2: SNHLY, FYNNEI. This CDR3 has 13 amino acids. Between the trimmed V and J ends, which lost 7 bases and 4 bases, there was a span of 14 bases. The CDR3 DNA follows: TGTGCCAGCATAGGGGCTGGAAGATACGAGCAGTACTTC. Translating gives CASIGAGRYEQYF.

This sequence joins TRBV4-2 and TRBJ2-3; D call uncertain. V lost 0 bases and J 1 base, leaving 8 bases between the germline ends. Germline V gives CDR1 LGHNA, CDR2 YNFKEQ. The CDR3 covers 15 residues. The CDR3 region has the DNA TGTGCCAGCAGCCAAGAGCAGGCCGGCACAGATACGCAGTATTTT. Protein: CASSQEQAGTDTQYF.

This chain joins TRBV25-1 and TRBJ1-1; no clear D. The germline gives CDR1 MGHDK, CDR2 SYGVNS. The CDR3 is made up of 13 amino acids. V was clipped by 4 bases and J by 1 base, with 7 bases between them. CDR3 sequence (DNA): TGTGCCAGCAGTGGGTCTACGAACACTGAAGCTTTCTTT. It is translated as CASSGSTNTEAFF.

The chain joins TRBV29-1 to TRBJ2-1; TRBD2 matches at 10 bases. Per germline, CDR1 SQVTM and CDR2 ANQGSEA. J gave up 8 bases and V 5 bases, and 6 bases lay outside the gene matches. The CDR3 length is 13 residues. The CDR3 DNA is TGCAGCGTTTGGGAGCGGGGGGGTGATGAGCAGTTCTTC. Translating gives CSVWERGGDEQFF.

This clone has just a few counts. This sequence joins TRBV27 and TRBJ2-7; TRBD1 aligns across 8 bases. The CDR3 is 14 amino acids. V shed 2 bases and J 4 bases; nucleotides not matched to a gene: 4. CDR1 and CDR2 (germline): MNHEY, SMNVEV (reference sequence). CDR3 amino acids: CASSLKQGGYEQYF. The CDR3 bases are TGTGCCAGCAGTTTAAAACAGGGGGGTTACGAGCAGTACTTC.

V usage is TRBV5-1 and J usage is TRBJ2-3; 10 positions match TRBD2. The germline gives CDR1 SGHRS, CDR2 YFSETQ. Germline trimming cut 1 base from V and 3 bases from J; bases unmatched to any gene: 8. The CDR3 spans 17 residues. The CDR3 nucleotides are TGCGCCAGCAGCTTGTTGCCAGCGGGGGGGACGACAGATACGCAGTATTTT. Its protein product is CASSLLPAGGTTDTQYF.

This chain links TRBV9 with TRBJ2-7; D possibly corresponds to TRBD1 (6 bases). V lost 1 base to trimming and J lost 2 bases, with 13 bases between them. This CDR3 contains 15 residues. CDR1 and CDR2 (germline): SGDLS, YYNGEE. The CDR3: CASSVRTGPPYEQYF. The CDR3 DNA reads TGTGCCAGCAGCGTACGAACAGGGCCGCCCTACGAGCAGTACTTC.

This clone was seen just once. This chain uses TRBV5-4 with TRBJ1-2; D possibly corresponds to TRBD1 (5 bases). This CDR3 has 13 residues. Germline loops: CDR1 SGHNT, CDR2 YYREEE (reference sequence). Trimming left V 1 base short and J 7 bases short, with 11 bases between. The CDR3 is CASSLSRDPGYTF. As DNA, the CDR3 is TGTGCCAGCAGCTTGAGCAGGGACCCTGGCTACACCTTC.

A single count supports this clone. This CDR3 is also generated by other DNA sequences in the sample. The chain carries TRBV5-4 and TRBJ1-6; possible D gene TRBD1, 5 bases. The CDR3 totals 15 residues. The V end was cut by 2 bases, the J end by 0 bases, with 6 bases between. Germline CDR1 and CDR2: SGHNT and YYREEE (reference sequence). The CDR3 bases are TGTGCCAGCAGCTTCGGGGGCTCCTATAATTCACCCCTCCACTTT. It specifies CASSFGGSYNSPLHF.